What follows is one T cell receptor (beta chain) and its context. Antigen unknown. The data stem from a study of cytomegalovirus exposure and HLA in healthy donors. Whole-study results and caveats: Reports showed the classifier diagnosing cytomegalovirus status with high specificity and sensitivity.

Researchers ran the PCR with 60 Vbeta and 13 Jbeta primers. TCRdb's copy holds only in-frame clones and misses some; the assay was immunoSEQ multiplex PCR. The repertoire holds under 300,000 clones, with approximately 82% as singletons. Looked up from germline, CDR1 is MNHNS and CDR2 is SASEGT. Trimming left V 8 bases short and J 3 bases short, with 14 bases between. The CDR3 is 13 residues long. The sequence was obtained from a woman aged 60-75 years in good health and CMV-seropositive. The rearrangement uses TRBV6-1 and TRBJ2-7, with D possibly TRBD2 on 5 matching bases. Sequencing was performed on PBMCs. CDR3 bases: TGTGCCAGCGCCCGGGCGGCGGGCTACGAGCAGTACTTC. Amino acids: CASARAAGYEQYF.